Given below is one T cell receptor (beta chain) in context. Its antigen is unidentified. Assay used: immunoSEQ multiplex PCR; TCRdb lists only in-frame clones, some missing. The data hold tens of thousands of clones, with over 70% observed a single time. The sample belongs to a study of OX40 agonist ivuxolimab in advanced cancers. About the research overall: Patients receiving dose escalation had hepatocellular carcinoma, melanoma, renal cell or head and neck cancer. Partial responses occurred in three patients (one hepatocellular carcinoma, two cutaneous melanoma). General study results and limits: A proportion of nonresponders additionally exhibited low normalized T-cell clonal expansion.

CDR3 length equals 15 residues. Deletions cut 7 bases from V and 6 bases from J, with 21 bases between. Per germline, CDR1 MNHNY and CDR2 SVGAGI (reference sequence). This TCR was recovered from an adult with an advanced solid tumor such as melanoma, head and neck, liver or kidney cancer. The source material was CD4+ or CD8+ T cells sorted from blood, sampled in a trial of the OX40 agonist ivuxolimab. The chain is built from TRBV6-6 and TRBJ1-1; D unresolved. CDR3 sequence (DNA): TGTGCCAGCACTCCCCACGGGAGTATAGTCCCTGAAGCTTTCTTT. This codes for CASTPHGSIVPEAFF.